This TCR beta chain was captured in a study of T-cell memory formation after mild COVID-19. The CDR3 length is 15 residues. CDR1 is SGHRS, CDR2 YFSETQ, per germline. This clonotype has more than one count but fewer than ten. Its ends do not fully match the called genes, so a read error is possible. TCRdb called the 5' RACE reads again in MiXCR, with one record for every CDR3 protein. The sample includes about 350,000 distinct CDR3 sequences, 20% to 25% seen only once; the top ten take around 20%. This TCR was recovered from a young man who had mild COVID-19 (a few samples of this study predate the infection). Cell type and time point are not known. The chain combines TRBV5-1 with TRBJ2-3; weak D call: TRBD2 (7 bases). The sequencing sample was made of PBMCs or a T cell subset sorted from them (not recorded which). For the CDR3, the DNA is TGCGCCAGCATCTTGGGGACACTAGCGACAGATACGCAGTATTTT. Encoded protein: CASILGTLATDTQYF. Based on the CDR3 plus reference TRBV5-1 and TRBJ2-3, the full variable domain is KAGVTQTPRYLIKTRGQQVTLSCSPISGHRSVSWYQQTPGQGLQFLFEYFSETQRNKGNFPGRFSGRQFSNSRSEMNVSTLELGDSALYLCASILGTLATDTQYFGPGTRLTVL.